Below, one TCR beta chain is given with its context. Its target is not known. The data are from a study of beta chain features in type 1 diabetes. Donors contributed one heparinised blood draw apiece, averaging about 100 mL. The V end lost 0 bases, the J end lost 8 bases, and 14 bases lay between the germline ends. Germline V lookup: CDR1 SGHTA, CDR2 FQGNSA. The CDR3 has 15 residues. Expressed TCRB transcripts were sequenced, since all the RNA that had been isolated was reverse transcribed. The repertoire was sequenced with immunoSEQ multiplex PCR; TCRdb's copy has only in-frame clones and lacks some. The table records around 650,000 clones, roughly 12% of them present only once. Findings of the study overall: Shorter TCRB CDR3s, moderately but significantly so, were found in Type 1 diabetes patients in all four CD4+ subsets.

The source material was naive CD4+ T cells from blood. This TCR came from a man aged 25 to 40 with type 1 diabetes. The chain links TRBV7-2 to TRBJ2-1; D might be TRBD2 (6 bases). CDR3 sequence: CASSLAWRGTDEQFF. CDR3 DNA: TGTGCCAGCAGCTTAGCGTGGAGGGGTACAGATGAGCAGTTCTTC.